The rows below give T cell receptor beta chains drawn from one sample of a study of cytomegalovirus exposure and HLA in healthy donors. Method: immunoSEQ multiplex PCR; TCRdb's copy keeps in-frame clones and lacks some. The sample comprises over 100,000 clones, more than 75% of which are singletons, and approximately 1.6% rests with the top ten. Sequencing was performed on PBMCs. These receptor sequences come from a female donor in good health and CMV-seronegative. Each CDR3 is given without its conserved first and last residue.

len: 13; v_gene: TRBV9; CDR3aa: ASRPGTGEAYGYT
len: 12; v_gene: TRBV7-9; CDR3aa: ASSLVDGAYEQY
len: 12; v_gene: TRBV19; CDR3aa: ASSRRGSGRPQH
len: 12; v_gene: TRBV15; CDR3aa: ATSRVVEGYTQY
len: 14; v_gene: TRBV7-9; CDR3aa: ASSSKIVDIPYEQY
len: 11; v_gene: TRBV28; CDR3aa: ASSQGAGTAAF
len: 14; v_gene: TRBV27; CDR3aa: ASSLSGASSYNEQF
len: 12; v_gene: TRBV6-1; CDR3aa: ASSIRGGTDTQY
len: 11; v_gene: TRBV9; CDR3aa: ASSDTGNYGYT
len: 11; v_gene: TRBV27; CDR3aa: ASSPRRGNGYT
len: 13; v_gene: TRBV11-2; CDR3aa: ASSLSPGAVSEQF
len: 14; v_gene: TRBV7-8; CDR3aa: ASSPKDGQGGQPQH
len: 13; v_gene: TRBV11-2; CDR3aa: ASSLGTSVTYEQY
len: 10; v_gene: TRBV7-9; CDR3aa: ASSAGDQPQH
len: 12; v_gene: TRBV9; CDR3aa: ASSVSSGSYEQY
len: 13; v_gene: TRBV27; CDR3aa: ASSFLGTSVGEQF
len: 13; v_gene: TRBV5-1; CDR3aa: ASSLLGGSTDTQY
len: 10; v_gene: TRBV27; CDR3aa: ASSFPGNEQF
len: 11; v_gene: TRBV6-1; CDR3aa: ASSVEGTREQY
len: 12; v_gene: TRBV7-9; CDR3aa: ASSPGTGKEKLF
len: 11; v_gene: TRBV11-3; CDR3aa: ASSFSYQETQY
len: 12; v_gene: TRBV6-6; CDR3aa: ASALAQANTEAF
len: 13; v_gene: TRBV5-1; CDR3aa: ASSLGTGPTGELF
len: 14; v_gene: TRBV30; CDR3aa: AWSVRGRLSNQPQH
len: 13; v_gene: TRBV6-5; CDR3aa: ASSYSAGRAGELF
len: 15; v_gene: TRBV18; CDR3aa: ASSAMGAVKGANVLT
len: 12; v_gene: TRBV5-4; CDR3aa: ASSSLLRRTEAF
len: 12; v_gene: TRBV9; CDR3aa: ASSEGQGLGGYT
len: 11; v_gene: TRBV21-1; CDR3aa: ASSPNGRGEAF
len: 13; v_gene: TRBV28; CDR3aa: ASSPPGGLRNEQY
len: 16; v_gene: TRBV4-1; CDR3aa: ASSQGPLRRDRGNTQY
len: 14; v_gene: TRBV28; CDR3aa: ASSLISGRAPYEQY
len: 14; v_gene: TRBV4-2; CDR3aa: ASSQGRGAGEETQY
len: 12; v_gene: TRBV28; CDR3aa: ASSGTSGVNEQF
len: 12; v_gene: TRBV5-1; CDR3aa: ASSLVLGSGEQY
len: 12; v_gene: TRBV9; CDR3aa: ASSVGQGGGELF
len: 11; v_gene: TRBV7-9; CDR3aa: ASRAEEGEEAF
len: 16; v_gene: TRBV13; CDR3aa: ASSLRQGALSYNYGYT
len: 14; v_gene: TRBV7-2; CDR3aa: ASSYGTSGSYNEQF
len: 13; v_gene: TRBV4-3; CDR3aa: ASSQDRDRVSGYT
len: 13; v_gene: TRBV14; CDR3aa: ASSRQGSTYYEQY
len: 13; v_gene: TRBV5-6; CDR3aa: ASSWTSGRGNEQF
len: 13; v_gene: TRBV6-5; CDR3aa: ASSYSGRVTDTQY
len: 14; v_gene: TRBV5-4; CDR3aa: ASSPTSKGRLGTQY
len: 12; v_gene: TRBV28; CDR3aa: ASGLGGADEKLF
len: 12; v_gene: TRBV5-1; CDR3aa: ASSSGAGGNIQY
len: 14; v_gene: TRBV11-3; CDR3aa: ASSLGQGAMNTEAF
len: 13; v_gene: TRBV2; CDR3aa: ASSVQREGYNEQF
len: 13; v_gene: TRBV2; CDR3aa: ASERGAGHSYEQY
len: 11; v_gene: TRBV30; CDR3aa: AWSNLKRNEQF
len: 15; v_gene: TRBV30; CDR3aa: AWSRPILAGGTDTQY
len: 11; v_gene: TRBV19; CDR3aa: ASRRQGMEKLF
len: 12; v_gene: TRBV7-3; CDR3aa: ASSPGQGAYTQY
len: 13; v_gene: TRBV6-1; CDR3aa: ASRRQGVSDPPLH